The TCR beta chain described here comes from a study of cytomegalovirus exposure and HLA in healthy donors. Notes on the study in general: Cytomegalovirus-associated TCR beta chains were listed, numbering some 170. An ancestry cluster, one associated with Asian ancestry, reportedly showed fewer N-insertions than the approximately 670-donor mean in a later analysis. Sequencing depth across donors, presence/absence analyses assumed, was roughly uniform. Segments of the TCR beta V type were, in most cases, productive about 90% or about 30% of the time in an earlier analysis.

This clone was observed a handful of times. Its antigen remains unidentified. The CDR3 length is 15 residues. In germline, CDR1 is SQVTM, CDR2 ANQGSEA. With 4 bases clipped from V and 5 bases from J, the junction kept 11 bases outside the gene matches. Researchers ran the PCR with 60 Vbeta and 13 Jbeta primers. Repertoires were generated with immunoSEQ multiplex PCR, while TCRdb's copy carries only in-frame clones and drops some. The top ten clones hold 4% of a sample with 100,000 to 150,000 clones, over 65% of them seen once. This clonotype was obtained from a man aged 40-50 years in good health and CMV-seropositive. Sample: PBMCs. The V and J genes are TRBV29-1 and TRBJ2-1, with 7 bases matching TRBD2. CDR3 amino acids: CSVGDSAGTNNEQFF. For the CDR3, the DNA is TGCAGCGTTGGGGATAGCGCGGGGACTAACAATGAGCAGTTCTTC.